One and the same sample provided the 26 T cell receptor beta chains below, sequenced in a study of PD-1 blockade in classical Hodgkin lymphoma. Relapse after autologous stem cell transplantation occurred in every patient, and brentuximab vedotin exposure varied. Profiled with immunoSEQ multiplex PCR; TCRdb holds only in-frame clones, not every one. The profile shows some 23,000 clones, around 80% of them singletons. The starting material was peripheral blood mononuclear cells (PBMCs), obtained before the second cycle of nivolumab. These receptors were taken from a human donor with classical Hodgkin lymphoma.

Here the CDR3 reads CASSLAGDRGIEAFF. The CDR3 nucleotides read TGTGCCAGCAGCTTGGCCGGGGACAGGGGAATTGAAGCTTTCTTT. J is TRBJ1-1 and V is TRBV5-4; 10 bases map to TRBD1. Germline V gene lookup returns CDR1 SGHNT and CDR2 YYREEE (reference sequence). The CDR3 runs to 15 residues. V was pared by 0 bases and J by 7 bases, with 6 bases of the junction left unmatched.

This chain links TRBV4-3 with TRBJ2-3, with unresolved D. CDR1 is LGHNA, CDR2 YSLEER, per germline. The V end was cut by 0 bases, the J end by 2 bases, with 12 bases between. The CDR3 length is 16 residues. CDR3 in amino acids: CASSQDGRAFTDTQYF. As DNA, the CDR3 is TGCGCCAGCAGCCAAGATGGACGGGCCTTCACAGATACGCAGTATTTT.

The chain carries TRBV6-5 and TRBJ1-2; TRBD1 is a possible D gene (6 bases). Per germline, CDR1 MNHEY and CDR2 SVGAGI. The CDR3 contains 14 residues. Trimming cost V 0 bases and J 4 bases, with 9 bases left between them. The DNA of the CDR3 is TGTGCCAGCAGTTACTCTAGGGACATCTATGGCTACACCTTC. Translated: CASSYSRDIYGYTF.

About this clone: The same CDR3 also results from other DNA sequences found in this sample. The gene calls are TRBV11-3 and TRBJ2-7, with TRBD2 as a possible D gene (6 bases). The length of the CDR3 is 19 residues. Trimming removed 3 bases at V and 0 bases at J, with 24 bases between. Germline-derived CDR1 and CDR2 are SGHNT and YENEEA. For the CDR3, the DNA is TGTGCCAGCAGCTTGGGGCGACCCCTGATGGACTATAGCTCCTACGAGCAGTACGTC. Its translation: CASSLGRPLMDYSSYEQYV.

The rearrangement joins TRBV6-1 to TRBJ2-1; TRBD2 agrees at 7 bases. This CDR3 has 16 amino acids. The germline V gene encodes CDR1 MNHNS and CDR2 SASEGT. The J segment lost 2 bases and the V segment lost 2 bases, leaving 6 bases of the junction unmatched. Here the CDR3 DNA reads TGTGCCAGCAGTGAATTATGGGGGGGGGCCTACAATGAGCAGTTCTTC. The encoded protein is CASSELWGGAYNEQFF.

By share of the sample, this clone is large (0.1 to 1%). The J gene is TRBJ2-3, the V gene TRBV7-8; the match to TRBD1 covers 7 bases. Germline V CDR1 and CDR2: SGHVS, FQNEAQ. This CDR3 is 16 amino acids long. The junction had 11 bases not matched to a gene; V was cut back by 7 bases and J by 1 base. CDR3 in amino acids: CASILGEGAGTDTQYF. CDR3 in DNA: TGTGCCAGCATCCTAGGTGAGGGGGCCGGCACAGATACGCAGTATTTT.

The V and J genes are TRBV13 and TRBJ1-1; tentative D call: TRBD1 (6 bases). This CDR3 has 14 residues. The germline V gene has CDR1 PRHDT and CDR2 FYEKMQ (reference sequence). With 5 bases removed from V and 7 bases from J, the gap between germline ends came to 17 bases. The DNA for the CDR3 is TGTGCCAGCAGCCCGAGATATCCGGGACATGAAGCTTTCTTT. Protein sequence: CASSPRYPGHEAFF. Full variable domain (missing parts from reference TRBV13 and TRBJ1-1): AAGVIQSPRHLIKEKRETATLKCYPIPRHDTVYWYQQGPGQDPQFLISFYEKMQSDKGSIPDRFSAQQFSDYHSELNMSSLELGDSALYFCASSPRYPGHEAFFGQGTRLTVV.

V is TRBV9 and J is TRBJ2-1, with 8 bases matching TRBD1. CDR3 length equals 15 residues. V dropped 2 bases and J dropped 5; count of bases not matched to a gene: 6. CDR1 is SGDLS, CDR2 YYNGEE, per germline. The chain's CDR3 is CASSVGTGANNEQFF. In DNA, the CDR3 is TGTGCCAGCAGCGTCGGGACAGGAGCGAACAATGAGCAGTTCTTC.

CDR3 protein: CASRDGGPYEQYF. The CDR3, as DNA: TGCGCCAGCCGGGACGGCGGGCCATACGAGCAGTACTTC. The chain couples TRBV10-2 to TRBJ2-7; D is perhaps TRBD1 or TRBD2 (5 bases each). The V gene lost 8 bases and the J gene lost 4 bases, with 15 bases spanning the gap. CDR1 and CDR2 from the germline V gene are WSHSY and SAAADI. The CDR3 extends over 13 amino acids.

This clone was counted a few times. The rearrangement uses TRBV10-2 and TRBJ2-3, with D unresolved. The CDR3 sequence is 16 residues long. From germline, CDR1 is WSHSY and CDR2 SAAADI. Trimming shortened V by 3 bases and J by 0 bases, and 13 bases separated the two germline ends. The CDR3 reads CASSEARGTSTDTQYF. The CDR3 region has the DNA TGCGCCAGCAGTGAAGCCAGAGGAACAAGCACAGATACGCAGTATTTT.

This chain's CDR3 is CASSPGPKGTSGRPAYEQYF. In nucleotides, the CDR3 is TGTGCCAGCTCACCAGGCCCCAAGGGGACTAGCGGGAGACCGGCCTACGAGCAGTACTTC. The chain links TRBV18 to TRBJ2-7; 14 bases line up with TRBD2. This CDR3 region has 20 residues. V trimming: 2 bases; J trimming: 2 bases; junction bases outside the gene matches: 14. CDR1 and CDR2 from the germline V gene are KGHSH and LQKENI.

The rearrangement uses TRBV27 and TRBJ2-7, with 7 bases that match TRBD2. This CDR3 has 12 residues. From germline, CDR1 is MNHEY and CDR2 SMNVEV (reference sequence). V lost 6 bases, J lost 9 bases, and 8 bases stayed unmatched. DNA of the CDR3: TGTGCCAGCAGCCCGCCTTGGGAGGGGCAGTACGTC. It specifies CASSPPWEGQYV.

In this sample, this clone turned up once. The genes are TRBV30 and TRBJ1-2; a weak D match, TRBD1 (6 bases). V was trimmed by 5 bases and J by 6 bases, leaving 13 bases between them. This CDR3 contains 12 residues. The V gene's germline CDR1 is GTSNPN and CDR2 SVGIG (reference sequence). This CDR3 reads CAWHRDTHGYTF. DNA for the CDR3: TGTGCCTGGCACAGGGACACCCATGGCTACACCTTC.

This clone came up a few times. V usage is TRBV25-1 and J usage is TRBJ1-5; the D gene is possibly TRBD1 (5 bases). V was trimmed by 3 bases and J by 4 bases, leaving 13 bases between them. This CDR3 contains 15 residues. Germline CDR1 and CDR2: MGHDK and SYGVNS. The CDR3, as DNA: TGTGCCAGCAGTGAGTCCAGGGAGTCGAATCAGCCCCAGCATTTT. It specifies CASSESRESNQPQHF.

This clone came up a few times. The chain is built from TRBV6-4 and TRBJ2-3, with 11 bases fitting TRBD1. After removal of 0 bases from V and 3 bases from J, the junction contained 2 bases not matched to a gene. Germline CDR1 is MRHNA and CDR2 is SNTAGT. The CDR3 has 16 amino acids. The CDR3 region has the DNA TGTGCCAGCAGTGACTCGGGACAGGGGGAGACAGATACGCAGTATTTT. This encodes CASSDSGQGETDTQYF.

This chain joins TRBV5-1 and TRBJ1-1; D is uncertain. Germline V CDR1 and CDR2: SGHRS, YFSETQ. The length of the CDR3 is 13 residues. Between the trimmed V and J ends, which lost 2 bases and 1 base, there was a span of 6 bases. DNA of the CDR3: TGCGCCAGCAGCTTAACAACGAACACTGAAGCTTTCTTT. It is translated as CASSLTTNTEAFF.

The chain is built from TRBV19 and TRBJ1-5; D possibly corresponds to TRBD1 (6 bases). The CDR3 is 15 amino acids. V lost 5 bases and J lost 6, with 17 bases in between. The germline gives CDR1 LNHDA, CDR2 SQIVND (reference sequence). The CDR3 DNA reads TGTGCCAGTAGTCGACAGGTAGGGCCACTTCAGCCCCAGCATTTT. It specifies CASSRQVGPLQPQHF.

The V gene is TRBV27, the J gene TRBJ2-1; 11 bases line up with TRBD2. Germline V gene lookup returns CDR1 MNHEY and CDR2 SMNVEV (reference sequence). V gave up 6 bases and J gave up 9 bases; unmatched junction bases: 13. CDR3 size: 16 residues. In nucleotides, the CDR3 is TGTGCCAGCAGCCGAGATGGACTAGCGGGTACGGGTGAGCAGTTCTTC. It encodes CASSRDGLAGTGEQFF.

By proportion, this clone is medium-sized. The J gene is TRBJ2-7, the V gene TRBV4-3; 8 nucleotides align to TRBD2. This CDR3 has 14 residues. The V gene's germline CDR1 is LGHNA and CDR2 YSLEER. J was trimmed by 3 bases and V by 9 bases; bases with no gene match: 10. CDR3 DNA: TGCGCCAGGGATCGGGAGGGAATAAACTACGAGCAGTACTTC. It specifies CARDREGINYEQYF.

This chain joins TRBV29-1 and TRBJ2-3, with D hard to call. V gave up 0 bases and J gave up 4 bases, with 2 bases separating them. Germline V gene lookup returns CDR1 SQVTM and CDR2 ANQGSEA. CDR3 length: 11 amino acids. CDR3 amino acids: CSVEDPDTQYF. The CDR3 DNA reads TGCAGCGTTGAAGACCCAGATACGCAGTATTTT.

The chain carries TRBV7-6 and TRBJ2-1; tentative D call: TRBD2 (6 bases). From germline, CDR1 is SGHVS and CDR2 FNYEAQ. This CDR3 is 14 amino acids long. V was trimmed by 3 bases and J by 9 bases, leaving 15 bases between them. The CDR3 DNA sequence: TGTGCCAGCAGCTTGTCCGGGACTGCCAGTGAGCAGTTCTTC. Amino acids: CASSLSGTASEQFF. Variable domain in full (rest from reference TRBV7-6 and TRBJ2-1): GAGVSQSPRYKVTKRGQDVALRCDPISGHVSLYWYRQALGQGPEFLTYFNYEAQQDKSGLPNDRFSAERPEGSISTLTIQRTEQRDSAMYRCASSLSGTASEQFFGPGTRLTVL.

The chain is built from TRBV5-8 and TRBJ2-1; 10 bases agree with TRBD2. J was trimmed by 4 bases and V by 2 bases; bases with no gene match: 6. The CDR3 contains 16 residues. Germline V gene lookup returns CDR1 SGHTS and CDR2 YDEGEE. The CDR3 sequence: CASSLGTSAAYNEQFF. The CDR3 DNA follows: TGTGCCAGCAGCTTAGGGACTAGCGCGGCTTACAATGAGCAGTTCTTC.

This clone was seen a handful of times. The V and J genes are TRBV6-6 and TRBJ2-7; the match to TRBD1 covers 7 bases. V was clipped by 4 bases and J by 0 bases; unmatched bases: 9. The CDR3 is made up of 16 amino acids. Germline V gene data show CDR1 as MNHNY and CDR2 as SVGAGI (reference sequence). CDR3 region: CASSSPTTGISYEQYF. Written as DNA, the CDR3 is TGTGCCAGCAGTTCCCCTACGACAGGGATCTCCTACGAGCAGTACTTC.

As DNA, the CDR3 is TGCGCCAGCAGCCAAGATGTGCACAGGCCGGGGTTATTCTCACCCCTCCACTTT. Protein product: CASSQDVHRPGLFSPLHF. The chain couples TRBV4-3 to TRBJ1-6, with D perhaps TRBD1 (5 bases). The CDR3 loop spans 18 amino acids. Per germline, CDR1 LGHNA and CDR2 YSLEER. V dropped 0 bases and J dropped 10 bases, with 22 bases sitting between them.

The genes are TRBV28 and TRBJ2-2; possible D gene TRBD2, 6 bases. The CDR3 runs to 14 residues. Germline-derived CDR1 and CDR2 are MDHEN and SYDVKM. V was cut by 6 bases and J by 6 bases, with 14 bases left in between. CDR3 sequence reads: CASRRTREAGELFF. CDR3 nucleotide sequence: TGTGCCAGCAGAAGAACGAGGGAGGCCGGGGAGCTGTTTTTT. The full variable domain, in which reference TRBV28 and TRBJ2-2 provide the parts outside the CDR3, is DVKVTQSSRYLVKRTGEKVFLECVQDMDHENMFWYRQDPGLGLRLIYFSYDVKMKEKGDIPEGYSVSREKKERFSLILESASTNQTSMYLCASRRTREAGELFFGEGSRLTVL.

The J gene is TRBJ2-3, the V gene TRBV29-1; D is unresolved. In germline, CDR1 is SQVTM, CDR2 ANQGSEA. The length of the CDR3 is 11 residues. Between the trimmed V and J ends, which lost 1 base and 11 bases, there was a span of 10 bases. The CDR3: CSVEVHSEQYF. CDR3 coding DNA: TGCAGCGTTGAAGTTCATTCCGAGCAGTATTTT.